The entry that follows covers one T cell receptor beta chain sequence. This entry comes from a study of cytomegalovirus exposure and HLA in healthy donors. The PCR had 60 Vbeta and 13 Jbeta primers. Profiled with immunoSEQ multiplex PCR; TCRdb holds only in-frame clones, not every one. Of about 120,000 clones in the sample, around 84% are singletons; the top ten hold over 5.5%. V was clipped by 3 bases and J by 3 bases; unmatched bases: 2. The CDR3 runs 14 residues. CDR1 and CDR2 (germline): LGHNA, YNFKEQ. The source material was PBMCs. The chain joins TRBV4-2 to TRBJ2-3, with 8 positions matching TRBD2. This clonotype was obtained from a woman aged 40 to 50 in good health and CMV-seronegative. The DNA of the CDR3 is TGTGCCAGCAGCCAGGGACTAGGAACAGATACGCAGTATTTT. The encoded protein is CASSQGLGTDTQYF.